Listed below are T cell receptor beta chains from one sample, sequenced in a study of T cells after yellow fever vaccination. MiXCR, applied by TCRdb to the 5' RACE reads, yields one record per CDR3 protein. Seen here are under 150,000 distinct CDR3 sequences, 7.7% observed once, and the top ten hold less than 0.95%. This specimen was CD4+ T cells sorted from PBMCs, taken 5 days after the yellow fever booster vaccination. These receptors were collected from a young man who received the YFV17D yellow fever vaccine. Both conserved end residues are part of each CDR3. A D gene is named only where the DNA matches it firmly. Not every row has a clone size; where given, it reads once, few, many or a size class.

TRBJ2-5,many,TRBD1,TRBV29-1,TGCAGCGCTGACAGGGGGCCATTCCCTCAAGAGACCCAGTACTTC,CSADRGPFPQETQYF
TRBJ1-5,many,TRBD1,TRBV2,TGTGCCAGCAGCGGGACAGGGGGTCGTAGCAATCAGCCCCAGCATTTT,CASSGTGGRSNQPQHF
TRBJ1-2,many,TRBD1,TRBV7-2,TGTGCCAGCAGCTTGGGACAGGCGAGAGGCTACACCTTC,CASSLGQARGYTF
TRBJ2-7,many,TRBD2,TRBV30,TGTGCCTGGAGTGGGCGACTAGCGCCGGCCTACGAGCAGTACTTC,CAWSGRLAPAYEQYF
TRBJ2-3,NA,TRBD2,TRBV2,TGTGCCAGCAGTGTAAACGCGGGAGCTGGCACAGATACGCAGTATTTT,CASSVNAGAGTDTQYF
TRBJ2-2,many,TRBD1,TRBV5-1,TGCGCCAGCAGCTCGGGACAGGGGGCAATCGGGGAGCTGTTTTTT,CASSSGQGAIGELFF
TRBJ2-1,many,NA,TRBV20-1,TGCAGTGCTAGGGGGGTCAATGAGCAGTTCTTC,CSARGVNEQFF
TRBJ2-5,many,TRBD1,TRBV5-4,TGTGCCAGCAGAAGTGCCGACAGGGCTGTGGCGACCCAGTACTTC,CASRSADRAVATQYF
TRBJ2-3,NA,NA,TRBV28,TGTGCCAGCAGGCAGCTCACAGATACGCAGTATTTT,CASRQLTDTQYF
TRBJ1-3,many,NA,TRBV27,TGTGCCAGCAGTCCCTCAGACCTGGGCACCATATATTTT,CASSPSDLGTIYF
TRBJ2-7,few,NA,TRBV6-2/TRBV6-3,TGTGCCAGCCGAACGGGACCACTCAGATACGAGCAGTACTTC,CASRTGPLRYEQYF
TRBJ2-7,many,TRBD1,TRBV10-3,TGTGCCATCGGGGACAGGGCGGGCTCCTACGAGCAGTACTTC,CAIGDRAGSYEQYF
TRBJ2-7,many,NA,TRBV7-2,TGTGCCAGCAGCTTACCCCCTACCTACGAGCAGTACTTC,CASSLPPTYEQYF
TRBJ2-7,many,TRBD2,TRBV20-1,TGCAGTGCTAGCGAAGGCGGGAGTATATACGAGCAGTACTTC,CSASEGGSIYEQYF
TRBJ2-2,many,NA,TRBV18,TGTGCCAGCTCACCACGCCGGAGAGGGGCCGGGGAGCTGTTTTTT,CASSPRRRGAGELFF
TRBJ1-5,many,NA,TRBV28,TGTGCCAGCACCGACCTCGATACGAGCAATCAGCCCCAGCATTTT,CASTDLDTSNQPQHF
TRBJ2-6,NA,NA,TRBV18,TGTACCAGCTCACTTAGACCCCTAAGCTCTGGGGCCAACGTCCTGACTTTC,CTSSLRPLSSGANVLTF
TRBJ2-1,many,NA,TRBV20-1,TGCAGTGCTAGCCACAATGAGCAGTTCTTC,CSASHNEQFF
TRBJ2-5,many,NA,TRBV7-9,TGTGCCAGCAGCTTTGTGAGTCAGGGTCAAGCGACCCAGTACTTC,CASSFVSQGQATQYF
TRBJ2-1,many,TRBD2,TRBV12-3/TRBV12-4,TGTGCCAGCAGTTTCCGTACGGGGGGCAATGAGCAGTTCTTC,CASSFRTGGNEQFF
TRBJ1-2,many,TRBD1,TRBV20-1,TGCAGTGCTAGAGTTCCGGGACAGAACTATGGCTACACCTTC,CSARVPGQNYGYTF
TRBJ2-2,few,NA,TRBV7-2,TGTGCCAGCAGCTCCCGCAGGGCCGCCGGGGAGCTGTTTTTT,CASSSRRAAGELFF
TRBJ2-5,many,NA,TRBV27,TGTGCCAGCAGCCCGAGGCAGCGGGAGACCCAGTACTTC,CASSPRQRETQYF
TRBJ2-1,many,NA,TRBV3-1,TGTGCCAGCAGCCAAATTTTGGCTAACTCTGGGCAGTTCTTC,CASSQILANSGQFF
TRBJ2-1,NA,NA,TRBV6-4,TGTGCCAGCAGTGCAAGGTACAATGAGCAGTTCTTC,CASSARYNEQFF
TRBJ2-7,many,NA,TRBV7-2,TGTGCCAGCAGCGCGACGGGTTACGAGCAGTACTTC,CASSATGYEQYF
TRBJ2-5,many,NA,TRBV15,TGTGCCACCAGCACCCAGGGGACAAAGGAGACCCAGTACTTC,CATSTQGTKETQYF
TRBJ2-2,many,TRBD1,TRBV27,TGTGCCAGCAGACGCCAGGGGGTTCTGAACACCGGGGAGCTGTTTTTT,CASRRQGVLNTGELFF
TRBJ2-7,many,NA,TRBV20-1,TGCAGTGCTAGAGTTCGGGGGCACGGGCTCGAGCAGTACTTC,CSARVRGHGLEQYF
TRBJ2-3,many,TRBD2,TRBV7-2,TGTGCCAGCAGCTTGGGAGGGTCGTCAGATACGCAGTATTTT,CASSLGGSSDTQYF
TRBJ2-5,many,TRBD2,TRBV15,TGTGCCACCAGCAGAGGAACCGAAACTAGGACTAGCGGGAGCCGGGAGACCCAGTACTTC,CATSRGTETRTSGSRETQYF
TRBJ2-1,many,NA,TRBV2,TGTGCCAGCAATTCCAGACTGGCTGAGCAGTTCTTC,CASNSRLAEQFF
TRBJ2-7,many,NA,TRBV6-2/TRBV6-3,TGTGCCAGCAGTCAGTCCCTCGGCCGGGGCTCCTACGAGCAGTACTTC,CASSQSLGRGSYEQYF
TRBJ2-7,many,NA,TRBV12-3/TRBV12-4,TGTGCCAGCAGTTTACCCCGATTC,CASSLPRF
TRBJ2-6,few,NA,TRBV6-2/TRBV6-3,TGTGCCAGCAGATTCAGGGCTTCTGGGGCCAACGTCCTGACTTTC,CASRFRASGANVLTF
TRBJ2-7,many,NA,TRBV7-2,TGTGCCAGCAGCCTATACAGGGAGGACGAGCAGTACTTC,CASSLYREDEQYF
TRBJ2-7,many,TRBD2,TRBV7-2,TGTGCCAGCAGCTTTCAAGCGGGAGATTACCCACCCCACGAGCAGTACTTC,CASSFQAGDYPPHEQYF
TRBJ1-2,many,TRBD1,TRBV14,TGTGCCAGCAGCCAATCGACAGGACAGGGGTTAGCGAACTATGGCTACACCTTC,CASSQSTGQGLANYGYTF
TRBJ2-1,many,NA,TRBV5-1,TGCGCCAGCAGCTCCTACGACACAAATGAGCAGTTCTTC,CASSSYDTNEQFF
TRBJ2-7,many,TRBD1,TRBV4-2,TGTGCCAGCAGCCAAGGACAGGGATTCTCCTACGAGCAGTACTTC,CASSQGQGFSYEQYF
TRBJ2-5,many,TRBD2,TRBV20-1,TGCAGTGCGGCCCTAGCGGGAGCATTAGAGACCCAGTACTTC,CSAALAGALETQYF
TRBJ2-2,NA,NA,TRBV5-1,TGCGCCAGCGCAATATGGGCCGGGGAGCTGTTTTTT,CASAIWAGELFF
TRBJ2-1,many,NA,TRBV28,TGTGCCACTAAGGGGGGGTCTTTTGGTGAGCAGTTCTTC,CATKGGSFGEQFF
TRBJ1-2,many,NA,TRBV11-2,TGTGCCAGCAGCTTCACCACAGAAAACTATGGCTACACCTTC,CASSFTTENYGYTF
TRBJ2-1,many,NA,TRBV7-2,TGTGCCAGCAGCTGGAGCCCAGGGCATGAGCAGTTCTTC,CASSWSPGHEQFF
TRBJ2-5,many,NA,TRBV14,TGTGCCAGCAGCCAAGATCTCGCGGAGACCCAGTACTTC,CASSQDLAETQYF
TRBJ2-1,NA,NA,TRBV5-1,TGCGCCAGCAGCTTGGCATACGGTAGCATCCACAATGAGCAGTTCTTC,CASSLAYGSIHNEQFF
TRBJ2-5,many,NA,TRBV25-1,TGTGCCAGCAGTGAATGGGAAGAGACCCAGTACTTC,CASSEWEETQYF
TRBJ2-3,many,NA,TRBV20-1,TGCAGTGCTAGAGTTGGGGAAGATACGCAGTATTTT,CSARVGEDTQYF
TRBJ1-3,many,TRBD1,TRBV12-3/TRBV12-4,TGTGCCAGCACCAGACCGACAGGGGGCTCTGGAAACACCATATATTTT,CASTRPTGGSGNTIYF